This entry is about one TCR beta chain. Its antigen remains unknown. The data belong to a study of cytomegalovirus exposure and HLA in healthy donors. Both 60 Vbeta primers and 13 Jbeta primers went into the PCR. The repertoire was sequenced with immunoSEQ multiplex PCR; TCRdb's copy has only in-frame clones and lacks some. The data show 65,000 to 70,000 clones, about three quarters seen once. Study-level results: An ancestry cluster, one associated with Asian ancestry, reportedly showed fewer N-insertions than the roughly 610-donor mean in a later analysis.

The V and J ends lost 5 bases and 5 bases respectively, with 10 bases between them. CDR1 and CDR2 from the germline V gene are MDHEN and SYDVKM. CDR3 length: 13 amino acids. The V gene is TRBV28, the J gene TRBJ1-5; D possibly corresponds to TRBD1 (5 bases). The sample consisted of PBMCs. The TCR originated in a woman younger than 45 in good health and CMV-seropositive. The CDR3 DNA reads as TGTGCCAGCAGTGGGCCCAGGGATCAGCCCCAGCATTTT. This gives the protein CASSGPRDQPQHF.